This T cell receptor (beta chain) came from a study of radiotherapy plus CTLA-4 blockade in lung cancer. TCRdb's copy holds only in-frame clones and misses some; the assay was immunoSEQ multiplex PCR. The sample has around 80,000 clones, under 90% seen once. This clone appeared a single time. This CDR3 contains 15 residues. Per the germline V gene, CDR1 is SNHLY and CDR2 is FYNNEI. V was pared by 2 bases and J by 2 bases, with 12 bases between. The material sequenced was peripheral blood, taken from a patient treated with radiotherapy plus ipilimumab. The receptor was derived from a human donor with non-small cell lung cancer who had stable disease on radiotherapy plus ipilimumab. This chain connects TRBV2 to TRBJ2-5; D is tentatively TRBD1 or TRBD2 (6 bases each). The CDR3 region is CASSETRGGQETQYF. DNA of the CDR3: TGTGCCAGCAGTGAAACCAGGGGAGGTCAAGAGACCCAGTACTTC.